This T cell receptor (beta chain) comes out of a study of T cells in Graves' hyperthyroidism and ophthalmopathy. The CDR3 is made up of 14 amino acids. CDR1 and CDR2 from the germline V gene are MNHEY and SVGEGT. V shed 6 bases, J shed 6 bases, and the junction held 6 bases outside the gene matches. RNA transcripts yielded amplified TCR beta CDR3 regions. HTBI primers were the set used in a first-round RT-PCR of the TCR CDR3. TCRdb recomputed calls from the multiplex PCR reads with MiXCR, one row per CDR3 protein. In the table there are about 520,000 distinct CDR3 sequences, around a quarter of which are singletons. The study included ophthalmopathy patients with Clinical Activity Score at least 3, NOSPECS grade at least 4 and duration under 3 months. Study-wide results and limits: Using 13 V-J features, a model discriminated ophthalmopathy from stable hyperthyroidism.

This clonotype was counted only a few times. Its antigen remains unidentified. Because it lacks the conserved phenylalanine or tryptophan at the end, this CDR3 is likely a read error. Sequencing was performed on blood. The receptor was isolated from a woman younger than 45 with Graves' ophthalmopathy. The J gene is TRBJ2-2, the V gene TRBV6-2 or TRBV6-3; 8 positions match TRBD1. CDR3 sequence (DNA): TGTGCCAGCAGACCAGGGACAGGCCCCGGGGAGCTGTTTGTT. Protein product: CASRPGTGPGELFV.